The source of this T cell receptor (beta chain) is a study of blood T cell repertoires in COVID-19. Looking at the study overall: The study drew acute and convalescent COVID-19 samples from the United States, Italy and Spain.

Clinical histories supplied by participants themselves formed the basis of cohort assignment. No more than 2 weeks before study entry, exposed participants had met a case of COVID-19. In the original processing: Estimation of nucleated cell counts relied on the amplification of reference gene primers. Produced via immunoSEQ multiplex PCR; TCRdb's table is partial and in-frame only. The DNA was the basis for D and trimming; V, J and clone size are from that table. The data contain approximately 300,000 clones, about 85% of them singletons. The trim removed 2 bases at V and 6 bases at J, leaving 9 bases unmatched. This CDR3 has 16 residues. Germline V lookup: CDR1 ENHRY, CDR2 SYGVKD.

This rearrangement joins TRBV10-3 to TRBJ1-5, with 8 positions matching TRBD1. Input material: PBMCs or T cells enriched from blood (not recorded which). The sequence came from a woman between 25 and 40 years old who had been exposed to COVID-19. Here the CDR3 reads CAISEGARGHSQPQHF. The CDR3 DNA reads TGTGCCATCAGTGAGGGCGCCAGGGGGCATAGTCAGCCCCAGCATTTT.